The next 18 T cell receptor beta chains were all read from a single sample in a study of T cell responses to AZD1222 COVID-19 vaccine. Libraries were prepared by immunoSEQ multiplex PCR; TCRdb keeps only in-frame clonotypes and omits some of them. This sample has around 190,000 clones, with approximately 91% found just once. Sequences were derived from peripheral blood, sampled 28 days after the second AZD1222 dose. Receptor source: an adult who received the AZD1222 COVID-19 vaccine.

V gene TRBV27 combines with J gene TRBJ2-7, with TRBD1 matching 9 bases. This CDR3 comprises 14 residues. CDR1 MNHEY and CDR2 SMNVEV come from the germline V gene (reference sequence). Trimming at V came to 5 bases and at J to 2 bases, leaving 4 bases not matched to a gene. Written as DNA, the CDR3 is TGTGCCAGCAGTATACGACAGGGGGCCTACGAGCAGTACTTC. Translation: CASSIRQGAYEQYF.

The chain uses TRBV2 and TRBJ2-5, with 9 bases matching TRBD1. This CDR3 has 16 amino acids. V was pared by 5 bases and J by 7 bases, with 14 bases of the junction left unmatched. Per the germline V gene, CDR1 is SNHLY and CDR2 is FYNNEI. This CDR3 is CASSYRGQMGSGTQYF. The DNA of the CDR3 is TGTGCCAGCAGTTACAGGGGGCAGATGGGCTCGGGGACCCAGTACTTC.

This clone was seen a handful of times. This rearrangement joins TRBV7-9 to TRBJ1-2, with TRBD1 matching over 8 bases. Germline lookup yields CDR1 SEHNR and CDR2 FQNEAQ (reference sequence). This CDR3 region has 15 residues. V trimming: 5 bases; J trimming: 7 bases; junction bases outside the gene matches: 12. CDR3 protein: CASSTPQGDPVGYTF. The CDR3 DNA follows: TGTGCCAGCAGCACACCACAGGGGGATCCGGTTGGCTACACCTTC. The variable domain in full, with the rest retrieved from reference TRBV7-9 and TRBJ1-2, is DTGVSQNPRHKITKRGQNVTFRCDPISEHNRLYWYRQTLGQGPEFLTYFQNEAQLEKSRLLSDRFSAERPKGSFSTLEIQRTEQGDSAMYLCASSTPQGDPVGYTFGSGTRLTVV.

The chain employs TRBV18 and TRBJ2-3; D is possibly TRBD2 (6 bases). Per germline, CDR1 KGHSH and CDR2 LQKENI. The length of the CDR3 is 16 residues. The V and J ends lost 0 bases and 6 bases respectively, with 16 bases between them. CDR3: CASSPPVEGRSDTQYF. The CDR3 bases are TGTGCCAGCTCACCACCGGTGGAGGGGAGGTCGGATACGCAGTATTTT.

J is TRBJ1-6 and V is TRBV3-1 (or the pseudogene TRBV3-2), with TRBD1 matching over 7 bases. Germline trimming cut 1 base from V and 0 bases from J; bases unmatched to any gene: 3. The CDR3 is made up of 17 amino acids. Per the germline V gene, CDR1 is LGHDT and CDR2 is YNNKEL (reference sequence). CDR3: CASSQGGQSSYNSPLHF. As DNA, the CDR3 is TGTGCCAGCAGCCAAGGGGGACAGAGCTCCTATAATTCACCCCTCCACTTT.

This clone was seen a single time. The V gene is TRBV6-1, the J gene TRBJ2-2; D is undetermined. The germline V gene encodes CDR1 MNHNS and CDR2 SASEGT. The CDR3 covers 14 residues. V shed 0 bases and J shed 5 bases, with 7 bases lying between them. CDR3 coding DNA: TGTGCCAGCAGTGAAGCTTTCGGGACCGGGGAGCTGTTTTTT. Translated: CASSEAFGTGELFF.

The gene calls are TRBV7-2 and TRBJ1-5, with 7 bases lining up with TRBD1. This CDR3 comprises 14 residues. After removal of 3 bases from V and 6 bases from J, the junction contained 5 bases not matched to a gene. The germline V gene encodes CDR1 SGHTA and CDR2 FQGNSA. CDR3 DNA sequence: TGTGCCAGCAGCTTCGACAGGGACTCTCAGCCCCAGCATTTT. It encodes CASSFDRDSQPQHF.

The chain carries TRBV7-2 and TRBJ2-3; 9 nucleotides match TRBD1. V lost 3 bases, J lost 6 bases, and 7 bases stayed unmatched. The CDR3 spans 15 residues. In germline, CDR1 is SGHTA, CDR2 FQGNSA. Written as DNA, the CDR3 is TGTGCCAGCAGCTTCCGGGACAGGGAGTGGGATACGCAGTATTTT. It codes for CASSFRDREWDTQYF.

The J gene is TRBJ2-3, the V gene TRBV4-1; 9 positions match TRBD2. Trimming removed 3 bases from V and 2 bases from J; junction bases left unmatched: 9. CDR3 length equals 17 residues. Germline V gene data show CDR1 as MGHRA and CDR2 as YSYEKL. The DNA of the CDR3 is TGCGCCAGCAGCCAGGACGAGCGGGGGGTGTCCACAGATACGCAGTATTTT. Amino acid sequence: CASSQDERGVSTDTQYF.

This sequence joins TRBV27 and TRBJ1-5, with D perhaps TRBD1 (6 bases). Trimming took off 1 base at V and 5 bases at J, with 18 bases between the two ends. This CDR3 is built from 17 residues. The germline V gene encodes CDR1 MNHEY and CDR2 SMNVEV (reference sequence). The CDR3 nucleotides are TGTGCCAGCAGTTTATTGGGGCCACAGGGTACGGATCAGCCCCAGCATTTT. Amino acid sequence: CASSLLGPQGTDQPQHF.

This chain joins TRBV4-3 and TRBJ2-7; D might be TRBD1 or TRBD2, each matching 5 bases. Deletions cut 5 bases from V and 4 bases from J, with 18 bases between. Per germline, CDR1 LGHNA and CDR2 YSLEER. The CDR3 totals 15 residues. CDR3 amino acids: CASSKAARGYYEQYF. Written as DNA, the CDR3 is TGCGCCAGCAGCAAGGCAGCGAGGGGTTATTACGAGCAGTACTTC.

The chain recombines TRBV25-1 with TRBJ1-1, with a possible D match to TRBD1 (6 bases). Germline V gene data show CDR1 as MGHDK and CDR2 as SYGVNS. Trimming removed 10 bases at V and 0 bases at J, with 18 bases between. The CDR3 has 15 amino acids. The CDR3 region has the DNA TGTGCCACCCGCAGTAACAACAGGGTGAACACTGAAGCTTTCTTT. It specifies CATRSNNRVNTEAFF.

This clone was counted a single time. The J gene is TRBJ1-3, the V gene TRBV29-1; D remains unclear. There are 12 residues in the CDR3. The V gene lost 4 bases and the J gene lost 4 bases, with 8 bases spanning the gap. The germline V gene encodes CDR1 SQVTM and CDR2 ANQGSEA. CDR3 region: CSVGTDGNTIYF. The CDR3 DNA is TGCAGCGTTGGTACGGACGGAAACACCATATATTTT.

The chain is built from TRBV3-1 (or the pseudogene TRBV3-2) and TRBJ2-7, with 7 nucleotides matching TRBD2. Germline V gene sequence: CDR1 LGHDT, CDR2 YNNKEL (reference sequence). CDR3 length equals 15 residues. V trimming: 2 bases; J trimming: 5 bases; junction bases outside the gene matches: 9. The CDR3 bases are TGTGCCAGCAGCCAAACTAGCGCGAGTTATGACGAGCAGTACTTC. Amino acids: CASSQTSASYDEQYF.

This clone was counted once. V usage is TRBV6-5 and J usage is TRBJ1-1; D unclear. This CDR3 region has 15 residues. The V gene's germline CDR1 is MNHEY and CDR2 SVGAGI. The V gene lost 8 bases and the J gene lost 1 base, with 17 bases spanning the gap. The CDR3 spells CASSPTRVKNTEAFF. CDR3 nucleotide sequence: TGTGCCAGCTCCCCCACAAGGGTCAAGAACACTGAAGCTTTCTTT.

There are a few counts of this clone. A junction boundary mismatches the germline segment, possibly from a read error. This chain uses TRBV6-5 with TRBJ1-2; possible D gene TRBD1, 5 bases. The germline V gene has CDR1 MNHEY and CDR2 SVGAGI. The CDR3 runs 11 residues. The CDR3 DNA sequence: TGTGCCAGCAGTTACCAAGGGACCAGATTCTTC. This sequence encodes CASSYQGTRFF.

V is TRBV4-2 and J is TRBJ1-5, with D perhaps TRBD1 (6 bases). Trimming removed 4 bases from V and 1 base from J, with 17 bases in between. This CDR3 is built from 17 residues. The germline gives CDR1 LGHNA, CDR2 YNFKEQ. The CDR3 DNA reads TGTGCCAGCAGCCGGAACGAGGGGGGACGAAGCAATCAGCCCCAGCATTTT. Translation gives CASSRNEGGRSNQPQHF.

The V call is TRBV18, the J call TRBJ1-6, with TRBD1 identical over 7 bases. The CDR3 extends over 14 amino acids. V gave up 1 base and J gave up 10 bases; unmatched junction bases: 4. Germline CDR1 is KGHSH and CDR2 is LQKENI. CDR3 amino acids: CASSPQGALSPLHF. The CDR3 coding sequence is TGTGCCAGCTCACCACAGGGGGCCTTATCACCCCTCCACTTT. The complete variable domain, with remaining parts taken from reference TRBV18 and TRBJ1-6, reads NAGVMQNPRHLVRRRGQEARLRCSPMKGHSHVYWYRQLPEEGLKFMVYLQKENIIDESGMPKERFSAEFPKEGPSILRIQQVVRGDSAAYFCASSPQGALSPLHFGNGTRLTVT.